This TCR beta chain was captured in a study of T cell responses to AZD1222 COVID-19 vaccine. Profiling relied on immunoSEQ multiplex PCR, and the TCRdb table lists in-frame clones only, not all of them. The sample shows 180,000 or so clones, 80% to 95% of them seen only once. Per the germline V gene, CDR1 is LGHDT and CDR2 is YNNKEL (reference sequence). The V gene lost 1 base and the J gene lost 5 bases, with 11 bases spanning the gap. This CDR3 contains 14 residues. V is TRBV3-1 (or the pseudogene TRBV3-2) and J is TRBJ1-2, with D hard to call. The sequenced sample was peripheral blood, obtained 28 days after the second dose of the MenACWY control vaccine. This TCR was recovered from an adult who received the MenACWY meningococcal vaccine as a control. CDR3 region: CASSQVVGRYGYTF. For the CDR3, the DNA is TGTGCCAGCAGCCAAGTCGTGGGGAGGTATGGCTACACCTTC.